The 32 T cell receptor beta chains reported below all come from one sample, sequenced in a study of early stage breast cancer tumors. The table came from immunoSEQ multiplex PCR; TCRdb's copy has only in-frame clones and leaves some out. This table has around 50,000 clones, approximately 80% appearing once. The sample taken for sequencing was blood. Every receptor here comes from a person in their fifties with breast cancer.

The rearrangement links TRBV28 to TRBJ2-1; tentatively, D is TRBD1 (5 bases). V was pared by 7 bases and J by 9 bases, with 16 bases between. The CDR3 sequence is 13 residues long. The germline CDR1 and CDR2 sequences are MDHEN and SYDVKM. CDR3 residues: CASTPQGTREQFF. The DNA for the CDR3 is TGTGCCAGCACGCCCCAGGGAACTCGTGAGCAGTTCTTC.

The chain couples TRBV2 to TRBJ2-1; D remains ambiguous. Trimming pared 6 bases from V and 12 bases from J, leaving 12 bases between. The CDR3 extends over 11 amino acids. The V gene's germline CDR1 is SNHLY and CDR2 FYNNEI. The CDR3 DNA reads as TGTGCCAGCAGGACGGTTATGGGGCAGTTCTTC. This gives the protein CASRTVMGQFF.

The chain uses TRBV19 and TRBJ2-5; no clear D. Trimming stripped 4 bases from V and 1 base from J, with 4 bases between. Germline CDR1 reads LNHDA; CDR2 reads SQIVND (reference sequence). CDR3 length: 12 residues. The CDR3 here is CASSKRQETQYF. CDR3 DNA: TGTGCCAGTAGTAAGCGCCAAGAGACCCAGTACTTC.

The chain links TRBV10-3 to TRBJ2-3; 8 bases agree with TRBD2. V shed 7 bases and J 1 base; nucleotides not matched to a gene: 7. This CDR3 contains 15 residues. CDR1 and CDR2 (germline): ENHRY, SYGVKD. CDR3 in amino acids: CAIKKGSGGTDTQYF. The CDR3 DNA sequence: TGTGCCATCAAAAAGGGTAGCGGGGGCACAGATACGCAGTATTTT.

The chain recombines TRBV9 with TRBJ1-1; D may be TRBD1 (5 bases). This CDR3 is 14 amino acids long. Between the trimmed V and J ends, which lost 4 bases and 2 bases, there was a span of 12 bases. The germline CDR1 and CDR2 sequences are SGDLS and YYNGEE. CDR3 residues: CASSPGHHNTEAFF. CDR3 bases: TGTGCCAGCAGCCCAGGACACCATAACACTGAAGCTTTCTTT.

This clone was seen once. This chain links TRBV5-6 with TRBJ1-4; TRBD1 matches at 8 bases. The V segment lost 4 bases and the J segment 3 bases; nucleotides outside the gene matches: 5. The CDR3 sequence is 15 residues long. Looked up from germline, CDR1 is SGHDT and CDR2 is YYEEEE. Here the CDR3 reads CASSRTTGANEKLFF. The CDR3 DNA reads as TGTGCCAGCAGCAGGACGACAGGGGCTAATGAAAAACTGTTTTTT.

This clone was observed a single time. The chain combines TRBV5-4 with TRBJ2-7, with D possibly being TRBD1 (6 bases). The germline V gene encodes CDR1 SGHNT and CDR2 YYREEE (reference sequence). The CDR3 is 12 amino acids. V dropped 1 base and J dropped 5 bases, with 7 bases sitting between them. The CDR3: CASSLTGNEQYF. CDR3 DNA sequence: TGTGCCAGCAGCTTGACAGGGAACGAGCAGTACTTC.

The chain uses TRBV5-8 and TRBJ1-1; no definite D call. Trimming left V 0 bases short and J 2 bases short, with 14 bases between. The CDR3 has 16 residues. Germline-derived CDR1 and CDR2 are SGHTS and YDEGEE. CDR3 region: CASSLVGQAKNTEAFF. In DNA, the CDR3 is TGTGCCAGCAGCTTGGTGGGTCAGGCTAAAAACACTGAAGCTTTCTTT.

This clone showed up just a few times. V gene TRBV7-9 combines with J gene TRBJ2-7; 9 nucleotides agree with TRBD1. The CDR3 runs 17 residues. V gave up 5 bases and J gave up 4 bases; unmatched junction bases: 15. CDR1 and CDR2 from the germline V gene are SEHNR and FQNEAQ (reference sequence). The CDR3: CASSHTGGPPWAYEQYF. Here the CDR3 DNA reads TGTGCCAGCAGCCATACAGGGGGCCCACCCTGGGCATACGAGCAGTACTTC.

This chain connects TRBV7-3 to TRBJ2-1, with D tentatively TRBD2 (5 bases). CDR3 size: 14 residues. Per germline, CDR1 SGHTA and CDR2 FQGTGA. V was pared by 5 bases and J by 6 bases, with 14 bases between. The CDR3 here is CASSDYGVGNEQFF. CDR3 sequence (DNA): TGTGCCAGCAGCGACTACGGAGTAGGCAATGAGCAGTTCTTC.

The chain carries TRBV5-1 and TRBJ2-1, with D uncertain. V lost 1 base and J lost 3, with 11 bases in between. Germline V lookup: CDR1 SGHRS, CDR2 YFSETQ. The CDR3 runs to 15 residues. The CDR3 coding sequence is TGCGCCAGCAGCTTGCCGGCTTCTCTCTACAATGAGCAGTTCTTC. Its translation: CASSLPASLYNEQFF.

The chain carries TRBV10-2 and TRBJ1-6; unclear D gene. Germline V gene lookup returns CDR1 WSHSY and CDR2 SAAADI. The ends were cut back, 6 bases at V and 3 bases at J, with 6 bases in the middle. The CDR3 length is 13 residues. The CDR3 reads CASREIYNSPLHF. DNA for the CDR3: TGCGCCAGCAGGGAAATCTATAATTCACCCCTCCACTTT.

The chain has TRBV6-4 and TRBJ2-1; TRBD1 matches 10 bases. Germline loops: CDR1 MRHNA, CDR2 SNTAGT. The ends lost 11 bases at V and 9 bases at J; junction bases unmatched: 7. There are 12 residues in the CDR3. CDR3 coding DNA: TGTGCCGGGGGACAGGGGACTACTGAGCAGTTCTTC. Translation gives CAGGQGTTEQFF.

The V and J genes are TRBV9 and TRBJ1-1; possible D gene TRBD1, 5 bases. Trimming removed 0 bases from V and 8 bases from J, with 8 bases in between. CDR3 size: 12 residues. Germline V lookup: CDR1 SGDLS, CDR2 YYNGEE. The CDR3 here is CASSVGGREAFF. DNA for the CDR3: TGTGCCAGCAGCGTAGGGGGCAGAGAAGCTTTCTTT.

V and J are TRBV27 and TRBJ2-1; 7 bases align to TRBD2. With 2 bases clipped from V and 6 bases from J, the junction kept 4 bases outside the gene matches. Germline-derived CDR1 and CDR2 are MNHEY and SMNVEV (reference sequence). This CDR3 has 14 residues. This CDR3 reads CASSLAGEGNEQFF. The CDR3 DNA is TGTGCCAGCAGTTTAGCGGGAGAGGGCAATGAGCAGTTCTTC.

CDR3 protein: CASRKEVAQPQHF. CDR3 coding DNA: TGTGCCAGTAGGAAGGAGGTGGCCCAGCCCCAGCATTTT. The J gene is TRBJ1-5, the V gene TRBV19; D gene uncertain. Germline V lookup: CDR1 LNHDA, CDR2 SQIVND (reference sequence). The CDR3 extends over 13 amino acids. V gave up 6 bases and J gave up 7 bases, with 13 bases separating them.

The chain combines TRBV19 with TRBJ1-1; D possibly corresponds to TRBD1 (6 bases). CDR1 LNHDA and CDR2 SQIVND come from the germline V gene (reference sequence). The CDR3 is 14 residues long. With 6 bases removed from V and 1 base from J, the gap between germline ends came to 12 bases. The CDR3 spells CASRDGQTNTEAFF. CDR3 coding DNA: TGTGCCAGTAGAGATGGACAGACGAACACTGAAGCTTTCTTT.

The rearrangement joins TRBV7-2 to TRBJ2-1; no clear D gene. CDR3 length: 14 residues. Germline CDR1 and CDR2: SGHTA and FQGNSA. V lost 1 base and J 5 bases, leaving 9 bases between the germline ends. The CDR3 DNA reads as TGTGCCAGCAGCTTAGGCCAAGGTCACAATGAGCAGTTCTTC. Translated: CASSLGQGHNEQFF.

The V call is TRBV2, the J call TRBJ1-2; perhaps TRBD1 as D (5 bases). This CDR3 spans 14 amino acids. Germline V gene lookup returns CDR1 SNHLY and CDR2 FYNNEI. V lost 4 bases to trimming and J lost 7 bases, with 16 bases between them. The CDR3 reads CASSVQDSLLGYTF. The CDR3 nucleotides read TGTGCCAGCAGTGTACAGGATAGTCTTCTTGGCTACACCTTC.

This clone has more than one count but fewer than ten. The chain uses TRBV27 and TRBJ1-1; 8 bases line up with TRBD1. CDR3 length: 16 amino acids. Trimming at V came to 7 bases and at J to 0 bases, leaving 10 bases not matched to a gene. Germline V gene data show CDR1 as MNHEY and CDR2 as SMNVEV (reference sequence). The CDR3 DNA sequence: TGTGCCAGCATAACCCGGACAGGGAGTATGAACACTGAAGCTTTCTTT. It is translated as CASITRTGSMNTEAFF.

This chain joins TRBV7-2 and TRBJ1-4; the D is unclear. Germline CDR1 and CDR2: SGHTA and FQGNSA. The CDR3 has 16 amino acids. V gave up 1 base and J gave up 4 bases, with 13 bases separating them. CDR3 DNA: TGTGCCAGCAGCTTAGTTGGAGGACTGAATAATGAAAAACTGTTTTTT. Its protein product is CASSLVGGLNNEKLFF.

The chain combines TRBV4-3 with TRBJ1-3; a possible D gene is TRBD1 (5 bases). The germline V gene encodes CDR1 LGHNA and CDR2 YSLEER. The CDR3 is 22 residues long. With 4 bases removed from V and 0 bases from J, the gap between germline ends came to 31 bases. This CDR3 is CASSPHPSQAGTAVVSGNTIYF. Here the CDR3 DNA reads TGCGCCAGCAGCCCCCATCCGTCCCAAGCCGGGACCGCAGTTGTCTCTGGAAACACCATATATTTT.

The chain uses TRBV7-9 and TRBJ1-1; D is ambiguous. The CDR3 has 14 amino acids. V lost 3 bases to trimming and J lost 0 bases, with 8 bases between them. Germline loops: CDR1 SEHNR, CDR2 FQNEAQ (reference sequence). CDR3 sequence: CASSFWEMNTEAFF. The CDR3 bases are TGTGCCAGCAGCTTTTGGGAGATGAACACTGAAGCTTTCTTT.

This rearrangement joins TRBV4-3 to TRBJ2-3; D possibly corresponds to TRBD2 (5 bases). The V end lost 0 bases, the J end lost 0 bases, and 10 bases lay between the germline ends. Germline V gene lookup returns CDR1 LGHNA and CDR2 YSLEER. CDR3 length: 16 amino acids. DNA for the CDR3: TGCGCCAGCAGCCAAGAAAGAGGGCCAAGCACAGATACGCAGTATTTT. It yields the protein CASSQERGPSTDTQYF.

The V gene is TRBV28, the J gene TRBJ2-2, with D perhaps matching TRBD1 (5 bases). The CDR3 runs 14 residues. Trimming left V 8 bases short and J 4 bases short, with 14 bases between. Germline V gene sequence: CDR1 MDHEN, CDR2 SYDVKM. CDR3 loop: CASRARGSTGELFF. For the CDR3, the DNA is TGTGCCAGCCGTGCAAGGGGTAGCACCGGGGAGCTGTTTTTT.

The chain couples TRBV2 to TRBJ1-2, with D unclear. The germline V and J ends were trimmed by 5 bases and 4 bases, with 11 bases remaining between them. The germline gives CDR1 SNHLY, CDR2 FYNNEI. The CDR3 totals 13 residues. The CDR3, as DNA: TGTGCCAGCAGTTCTTTGGGAACCTATGGCTACACCTTC. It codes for CASSSLGTYGYTF.

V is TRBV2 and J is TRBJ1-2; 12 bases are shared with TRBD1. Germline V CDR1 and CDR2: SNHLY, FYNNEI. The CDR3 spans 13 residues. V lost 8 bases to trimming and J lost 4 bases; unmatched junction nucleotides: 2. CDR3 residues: CASGGQGAYGYTF. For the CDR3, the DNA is TGTGCCAGCGGGGGACAGGGGGCCTATGGCTACACCTTC.

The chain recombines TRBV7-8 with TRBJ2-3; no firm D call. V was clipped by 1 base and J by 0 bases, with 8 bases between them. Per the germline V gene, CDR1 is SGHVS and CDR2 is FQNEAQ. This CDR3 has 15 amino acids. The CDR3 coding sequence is TGTGCCAGCAGCTTAGGTCCCTTTAGCACAGATACGCAGTATTTT. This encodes CASSLGPFSTDTQYF.

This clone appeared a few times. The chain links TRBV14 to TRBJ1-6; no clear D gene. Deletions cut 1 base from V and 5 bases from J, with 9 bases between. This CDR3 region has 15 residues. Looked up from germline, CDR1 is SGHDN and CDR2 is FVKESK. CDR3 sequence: CASSQVGLNNSPLHF. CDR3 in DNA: TGTGCCAGCAGCCAAGTAGGACTAAATAATTCACCCCTCCACTTT.

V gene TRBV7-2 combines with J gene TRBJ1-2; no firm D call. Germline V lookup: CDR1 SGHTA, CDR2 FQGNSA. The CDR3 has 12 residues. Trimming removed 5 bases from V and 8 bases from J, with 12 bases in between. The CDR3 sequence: CASSPREGGYTF. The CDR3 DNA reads TGTGCCAGCAGCCCTCGGGAGGGCGGCTACACCTTC.

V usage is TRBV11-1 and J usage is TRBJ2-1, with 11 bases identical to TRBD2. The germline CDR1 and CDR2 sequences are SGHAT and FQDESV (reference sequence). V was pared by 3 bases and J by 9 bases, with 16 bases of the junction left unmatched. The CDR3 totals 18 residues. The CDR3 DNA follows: TGTGCCAGCAGCTTTGGTGCCGATATAGCGGGAGGGTGGGGTGAGCAGTTCTTC. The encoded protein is CASSFGADIAGGWGEQFF.

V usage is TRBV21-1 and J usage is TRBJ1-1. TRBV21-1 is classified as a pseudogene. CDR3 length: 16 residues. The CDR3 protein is CASSRETRGRGTEAFF. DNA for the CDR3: TGTGCCAGCAGCAGGGAGACGAGGGGACGCGGCACTGAAGCTTTCTTT.